Listed here are 14 T cell receptor beta chains from one sample, sequenced in a study of blood T cell repertoires in COVID-19. Some clones are missing from TCRdb's copy, which holds only in-frame ones; the method was immunoSEQ multiplex PCR. The sample lists some 170,000 clones, about 80% seen once, with 8.4% in the top ten. Source material: peripheral blood. These receptor sequences come from a woman aged 70-85 years with acute or convalescent COVID-19.

This clone has only a few counts. The chain is built from TRBV7-8 and TRBJ2-2; perhaps TRBD2 as D (6 bases). The CDR3 covers 16 residues. Germline V lookup: CDR1 SGHVS, CDR2 FQNEAQ. The V end lost 5 bases, the J end lost 2 bases, and 15 bases lay between the germline ends. The CDR3 sequence: CASSLSSGTNTGELFF. In nucleotides, the CDR3 is TGTGCCAGCAGCCTGAGTTCAGGGACTAACACCGGGGAGCTGTTTTTT.

V gene TRBV5-1 combines with J gene TRBJ1-1; D is possibly TRBD1 (6 bases). This CDR3 contains 15 residues. Germline V gives CDR1 SGHRS, CDR2 YFSETQ. V shed 3 bases and J shed 2 bases, with 14 bases lying between them. CDR3 coding DNA: TGCGCCAGCAGCTCAGGGGTATCAGGAAACACTGAAGCTTTCTTT. It codes for CASSSGVSGNTEAFF.

As for this clone: Different DNA sequences within this sample yield the same CDR3. This chain uses TRBV5-1 with TRBJ2-1, with 10 bases that match TRBD2. J lost 6 bases, V lost 0 bases, and 3 bases had no gene match. CDR3 length equals 15 residues. Germline CDR1 reads SGHRS; CDR2 reads YFSETQ. CDR3 in DNA: TGCGCCAGCAGCTTGGGACTAGCGGGTGGCAATGAGCAGTTCTTC. It encodes CASSLGLAGGNEQFF.

The J gene is TRBJ1-2, the V gene TRBV28, with 8 bases that match TRBD1. CDR3 length equals 14 residues. V lost 2 bases and J lost 2; bases outside the gene matches: 1. The germline V gene has CDR1 MDHEN and CDR2 SYDVKM. The CDR3 DNA sequence: TGTGCCAGCAGTTTACCAGGGGGCAACTATGGCTACACCTTC. Translated, it gives CASSLPGGNYGYTF.

This chain uses TRBV12-3 or TRBV12-4 with TRBJ1-5, with TRBD1 as a possible D gene (6 bases). V was pared by 0 bases and J by 8 bases, with 8 bases between. This CDR3 is built from 13 residues. CDR3 sequence: CASSLADREPQHF. In DNA, the CDR3 is TGTGCCAGCAGTTTAGCGGACAGAGAGCCCCAGCATTTT.

The chain combines TRBV11-2 with TRBJ2-2; D uncertain. Germline CDR1 and CDR2: SGHAT and FQNNGV. Trimming pared 1 base from V and 7 bases from J, leaving 16 bases between. CDR3 length: 16 residues. CDR3 nucleotide sequence: TGTGCCAGCAGCTTAGTTTCCCAGAGAGGAAACGGGGAGCTGTTTTTT. Protein product: CASSLVSQRGNGELFF.

The chain has TRBV27 and TRBJ1-2; TRBD1 aligns across 9 bases. V gave up 7 bases and J gave up 5 bases; unmatched junction bases: 8. Germline V gives CDR1 MNHEY, CDR2 SMNVEV (reference sequence). The CDR3 loop spans 14 amino acids. The chain's CDR3 is CASNPTGGWYGYTF. The CDR3 DNA sequence: TGTGCCAGCAATCCTACAGGGGGCTGGTATGGCTACACCTTC.

The V and J genes are TRBV11-1 and TRBJ2-2; D is possibly TRBD1 (6 bases). The CDR3 runs 15 residues. Germline CDR1 SGHAT, CDR2 FQDESV (reference sequence). V lost 2 bases and J lost 4, with 11 bases in between. CDR3 nucleotides: TGTGCCAGCAGCTTAATGGGACATTCCACCGGGGAGCTGTTTTTT. Protein product: CASSLMGHSTGELFF.

CDR3 nucleotide sequence: TGTGCCAGCAGTTACGGATACAGGGTGTCCTACGAGCAGTACTTC. It translates to CASSYGYRVSYEQYF. The rearrangement uses TRBV6-2 or TRBV6-3 and TRBJ2-7; D may be TRBD1 (6 bases). V lost 2 bases to trimming and J lost 1 base, with 12 bases between them. From germline, CDR1 is MNHEY and CDR2 SVGEGT. The CDR3 length is 15 residues.

The genes are TRBV7-9 and TRBJ1-5; D remains unclear. Trimming pared 4 bases from V and 3 bases from J, leaving 4 bases between. The CDR3 is 12 residues long. Germline-derived CDR1 and CDR2 are SEHNR and FQNEAQ (reference sequence). The CDR3 DNA is TGTGCCAGCAGCTGGCCCAATCAGCCCCAGCATTTT. This encodes CASSWPNQPQHF.

The rearrangement joins TRBV18 to TRBJ2-5; D is undetermined. V lost 1 base, J lost 3 bases, and 6 bases lay in between. CDR1 KGHSH and CDR2 LQKENI come from the germline V gene. The CDR3 runs 13 residues. CDR3 in amino acids: CASSPRQEETQYF. The CDR3 nucleotides are TGTGCCAGCTCACCACGGCAGGAAGAGACCCAGTACTTC.

This clone appeared once. The rearrangement links TRBV28 to TRBJ1-3; 9 bases align to TRBD1. Germline loops: CDR1 MDHEN, CDR2 SYDVKM. Trimming cost V 6 bases and J 1 base; bases outside gene matches: 4. The CDR3 is 15 amino acids. The DNA for the CDR3 is TGTGCCAGCAGGGGACAGGGTCGTTCTGGAAACACCATATATTTT. Amino acids: CASRGQGRSGNTIYF.

The rearrangement uses TRBV19 and TRBJ2-2; the D is unclear. The CDR3 runs 13 residues. Trimming pared 4 bases from V and 4 bases from J, leaving 7 bases between. In germline, CDR1 is LNHDA, CDR2 SQIVND (reference sequence). The CDR3 protein is CASSKSGTGELFF. CDR3 coding DNA: TGTGCCAGTAGTAAATCAGGCACCGGGGAGCTGTTTTTT.

The chain links TRBV7-2 to TRBJ1-1; D unclear. Trimming removed 0 bases from V and 7 bases from J, with 15 bases in between. CDR3 length equals 15 residues. Germline assignment: CDR1 SGHTA and CDR2 FQGNSA. The CDR3, as DNA: TGTGCCAGCAGCTTAGCGTCGGGGTGGGGAGATGAAGCTTTCTTT. As protein: CASSLASGWGDEAFF.